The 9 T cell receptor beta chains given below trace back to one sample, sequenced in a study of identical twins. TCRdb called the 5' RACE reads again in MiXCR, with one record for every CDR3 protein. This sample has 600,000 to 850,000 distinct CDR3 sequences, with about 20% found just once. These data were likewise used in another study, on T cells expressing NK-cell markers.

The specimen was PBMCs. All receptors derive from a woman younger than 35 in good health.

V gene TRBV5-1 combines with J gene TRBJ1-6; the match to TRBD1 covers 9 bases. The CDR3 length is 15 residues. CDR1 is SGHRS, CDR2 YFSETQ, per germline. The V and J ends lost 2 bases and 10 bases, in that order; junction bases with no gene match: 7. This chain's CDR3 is CASSFRDRVASPLHF. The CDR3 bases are TGCGCCAGCAGCTTCCGGGACAGGGTAGCCTCACCCCTCCACTTT.

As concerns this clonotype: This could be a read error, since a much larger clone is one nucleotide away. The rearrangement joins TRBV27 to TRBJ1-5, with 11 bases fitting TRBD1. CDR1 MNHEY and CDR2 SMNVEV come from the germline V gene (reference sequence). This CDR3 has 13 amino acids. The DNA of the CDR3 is TGTACCAGCAGCGGGACAGGGGGTCAGCCCCAGCATTTT. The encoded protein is CTSSGTGGQPQHF.

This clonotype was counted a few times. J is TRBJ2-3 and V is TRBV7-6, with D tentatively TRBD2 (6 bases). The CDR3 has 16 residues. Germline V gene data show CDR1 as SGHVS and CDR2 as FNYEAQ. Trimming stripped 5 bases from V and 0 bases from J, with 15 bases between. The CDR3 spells CASSTRGLTSTDTQYF. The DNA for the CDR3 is TGTGCCAGCAGCACGCGGGGACTCACTAGCACAGATACGCAGTATTTT.

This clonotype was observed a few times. The CDR3 loop reads CASSFATMSGSHGQPQHF. CDR3 coding DNA: TGTGCCAGCAGCTTTGCTACAATGAGCGGTAGTCATGGTCAGCCCCAGCATTTT. V and J are TRBV7-2 and TRBJ1-5; no clear D gene. Germline V gene data show CDR1 as SGHTA and CDR2 as FQGNSA. This CDR3 has 18 residues. With 3 bases removed from V and 6 bases from J, the gap between germline ends came to 24 bases.

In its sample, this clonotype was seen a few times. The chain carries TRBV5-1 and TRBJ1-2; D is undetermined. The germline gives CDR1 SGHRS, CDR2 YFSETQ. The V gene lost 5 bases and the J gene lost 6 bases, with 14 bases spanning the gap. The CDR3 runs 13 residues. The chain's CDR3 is CASSRTGVDGYTF. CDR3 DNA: TGCGCCAGCAGTCGGACGGGAGTTGATGGCTACACCTTC. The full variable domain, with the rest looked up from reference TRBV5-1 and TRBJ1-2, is KAGVTQTPRYLIKTRGQQVTLSCSPISGHRSVSWYQQTPGQGLQFLFEYFSETQRNKGNFPGRFSGRQFSNSRSEMNVSTLELGDSALYLCASSRTGVDGYTFGSGTRLTVV.

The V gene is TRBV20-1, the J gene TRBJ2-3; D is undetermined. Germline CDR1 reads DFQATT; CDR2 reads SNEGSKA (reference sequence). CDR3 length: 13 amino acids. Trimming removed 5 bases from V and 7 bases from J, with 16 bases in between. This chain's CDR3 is CSAVSVAVNTQYF. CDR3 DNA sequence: TGCAGTGCTGTCTCAGTTGCCGTCAATACGCAGTATTTT.

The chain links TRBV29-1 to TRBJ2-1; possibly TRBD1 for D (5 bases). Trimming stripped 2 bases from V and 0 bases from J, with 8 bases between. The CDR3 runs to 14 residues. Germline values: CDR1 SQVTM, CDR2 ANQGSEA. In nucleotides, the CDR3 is TGCAGCGTTGAAACAGGAAGCTCCTACAATGAGCAGTTCTTC. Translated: CSVETGSSYNEQFF.

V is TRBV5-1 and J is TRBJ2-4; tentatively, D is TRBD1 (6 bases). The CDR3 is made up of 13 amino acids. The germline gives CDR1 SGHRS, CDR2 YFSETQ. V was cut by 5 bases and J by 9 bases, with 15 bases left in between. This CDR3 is CASSLDRSSIQYF. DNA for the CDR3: TGCGCCAGCAGTCTGGACAGATCAAGCATTCAGTACTTC.

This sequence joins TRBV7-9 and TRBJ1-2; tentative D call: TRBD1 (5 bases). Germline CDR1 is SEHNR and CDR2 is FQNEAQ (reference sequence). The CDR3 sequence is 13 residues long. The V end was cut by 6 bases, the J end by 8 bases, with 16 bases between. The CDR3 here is CASSQGQGFGYTF. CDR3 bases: TGTGCCAGCAGTCAGGGTCAGGGCTTCGGCTACACCTTC.